This T cell receptor beta chain was documented in a study of CD8+ T cells in alopecia areata. Overall study findings and caveats: Scalp sequencing captures resident alphabeta T cells of normal skin too. Scalp clonality and expanded CD8+ clones among the top 100 showed significant decreases with tofacitinib. Researchers report lesional scalp, most notably alopecia totalis/universalis, outstripped normal scalp in clonality.

With 7 bases removed from V and 6 bases from J, the gap between germline ends came to 17 bases. CDR1 and CDR2 (germline): LNHDA, SQIVND (reference sequence). The CDR3 runs to 14 residues. This sample's treatment: oral pan-JAK inhibitor, 5-10 mg twice daily. Details on this clone: The antigen remains unidentified.

Extracted RNA was reverse transcribed, and the resulting cDNA served as sequencing template. Clones were read by immunoSEQ multiplex PCR, and TCRdb kept only the in-frame ones, dropping some. This sample carries about 140,000 clones, around 87% of them seen once, and the ten largest clones take less than 15%. The clonotype originates from a human donor with alopecia areata. The sequencing used CD8+ T cells sorted from blood, collected at week 4, from a patient treated with tofacitinib. The J gene is TRBJ2-3, the V gene TRBV19, with D possibly being TRBD2 (6 bases). This chain's CDR3 is CASIGGRFMDTQYF. DNA of the CDR3: TGTGCCAGTATTGGGGGGAGATTTATGGATACGCAGTATTTT.